One T cell receptor (beta chain) is described in this entry. Antigen unknown. TCRdb reprocessed the RT-PCR reads with MiXCR, giving one entry per CDR3 protein. Here the sample spans about 520,000 distinct CDR3 sequences, 25% being singletons. This sample is part of a study of response to subunit inactivated influenza vaccine. Notes on the study in general: The study's authors posited that every seasonal influenza vaccination enlists few new T cells.

This receptor was obtained from a man over 45 who received an inactivated influenza vaccine. The material was CD4+ T cells sorted from PBMCs, obtained roughly 5 days after vaccination.

CDR3 residues: CASSYSRVSGEQYF. The CDR3 DNA reads as TGTGCCAGCAGTTACTCGAGGGTGTCGGGGGAGCAGTACTTC. The chain links TRBV6-5 to TRBJ2-7; D is perhaps TRBD2 (5 bases). Germline-derived CDR1 and CDR2 are MNHEY and SVGAGI. The CDR3 spans 14 residues. With 0 bases removed from V and 7 bases from J, the gap between germline ends came to 13 bases.